The 2 T cell receptor beta chains reported below all come from one sample, sequenced in a study of blood T cell repertoires in COVID-19. Sequencing was performed with immunoSEQ multiplex PCR; in TCRdb, only in-frame clones are kept and a portion is missing. The data show fewer than 300,000 clones, about 85% seen once. The sequenced material came from PBMCs or T cells enriched from blood (not recorded which). Every receptor here comes from a woman aged 45-59 years who had recovered from COVID-19.

The chain is built from TRBV6-5 and TRBJ1-2; D might be TRBD1 (6 bases). CDR3 size: 14 residues. The germline CDR1 and CDR2 sequences are MNHEY and SVGAGI. Trimming took 4 bases from V and 2 from J, leaving 11 bases between them. The CDR3 bases are TGTGCCAGCAGTTGGTTACAGGGAAACTATGGCTACACCTTC. Residues: CASSWLQGNYGYTF.

The chain uses TRBV5-1 and TRBJ1-2; TRBD1 agrees at 7 bases. V dropped 2 bases and J dropped 8; count of bases not matched to a gene: 21. The germline gives CDR1 SGHRS, CDR2 YFSETQ. The CDR3 runs to 18 residues. The CDR3 coding sequence is TGCGCCAGCAGCTTCTTTCATGTACGGGACAGCAAAGCAGGGGGCTACACCTTC. As protein: CASSFFHVRDSKAGGYTF.